The 20 T cell receptor beta chains below all came from one sample that was sequenced in a study of tumor-infiltrating lymphocytes in primary liver carcinoma. Synthesis of TCR beta cDNA was carried out from about 540 ng total RNA with a constant-region primer. Employing slightly modified ARM-PCR, three nested multiplex PCR rounds were run, and these gave rise to the TCR beta libraries. Use of TRBV1-TRBV30 forward primers with a C-beta reverse primer characterized the first two PCR rounds, which lasted around 11 cycles each. Each CDR3 protein gets one entry after TCRdb re-called the multiplex PCR reads with MiXCR. The sample lists over 250,000 distinct CDR3 sequences; more than 55% were seen once. Out of unsorted whole blood came the blood RNA, and germline DNA was extracted as well. What was sequenced was peripheral blood. Every receptor here comes from a woman in her 30s with primary liver carcinoma and hepatitis B virus infection.

There are many counts of this clonotype. The chain combines TRBV10-3 with TRBJ2-7; D gene ambiguous. V dropped 2 bases and J dropped 3 bases, with 11 bases sitting between them. CDR1 is ENHRY, CDR2 SYGVKD, per germline. This CDR3 has 14 amino acids. The CDR3 loop is CAISETVNRYEQYF. The CDR3 DNA reads TGTGCCATCAGTGAGACAGTCAATCGCTACGAGCAGTACTTC.

This clonotype was seen repeatedly, ten times or more. The chain has TRBV11-1 and TRBJ2-2; D is undetermined. CDR3 length equals 13 residues. The germline V gene encodes CDR1 SGHAT and CDR2 FQDESV (reference sequence). V was trimmed by 7 bases and J by 1 base, leaving 7 bases between them. CDR3 protein: CASTPENTGELFF. CDR3 DNA: TGTGCCAGCACCCCGGAGAACACCGGGGAGCTGTTTTTT.

For this clonotype: A junction end diverges from the germline sequence, so it may reflect a read error. V is TRBV6-2 or TRBV6-3 and J is TRBJ2-7; 9 nucleotides agree with TRBD2. The germline V gene encodes CDR1 MNHEY and CDR2 SVGEGT. This CDR3 has 16 residues. The DNA for the CDR3 is TGTGCCAGCAGTTACCCCCCTAGCGGGATCCTACGGGAGCAGCACTTC. Encoded protein: CASSYPPSGILREQHF.

This clonotype was recorded at least ten times. CDR3 loop: CASSLTLGLATDTQYF. The CDR3 DNA follows: TGTGCCAGCAGCCTAACCCTTGGACTAGCCACAGATACGCAGTATTTT. V usage is TRBV11-2 and J usage is TRBJ2-3; TRBD2 matches 8 bases. The CDR3 spans 16 residues. With V trimmed by 5 bases and J by 2 bases, 9 bases remained unmatched. Germline loops: CDR1 SGHAT, CDR2 FQNNGV.

The J gene is TRBJ2-7, the V gene TRBV7-9; 8 nucleotides agree with TRBD1. The V and J ends lost 1 base and 3 bases, in that order; junction bases with no gene match: 11. From germline, CDR1 is SEHNR and CDR2 FQNEAQ (reference sequence). The CDR3 sequence is 17 residues long. CDR3 sequence: CASSLGTSGTGYYEQYF. In DNA, the CDR3 is TGTGCCAGCAGCTTAGGGACCTCCGGGACAGGATACTACGAGCAGTACTTC.

Notes on this clonotype: Mismatch with germline at one junction end may stem from a read error. The DNA for the CDR3 is TGTACCAGCAGCTTAGGGTGGGGGACAGGAGAACAAGAGACCCAGTACTTC. Its protein is CTSSLGWGTGEQETQYF. The rearrangement uses TRBV11-2 and TRBJ2-5; the match to TRBD1 covers 8 bases. CDR3 length equals 17 residues. The germline gives CDR1 SGHAT, CDR2 FQNNGV.

With respect to this clonotype: With a much larger clone just one base away, this may be a read error. This sequence joins TRBV6-2 or TRBV6-3 and TRBJ2-7; tentatively, D is TRBD1 (7 bases). CDR1 and CDR2 (germline): MNHEY, SVGEGT. V gave up 6 bases and J gave up 8 bases, with 20 bases separating them. This CDR3 has 14 amino acids. In DNA, the CDR3 is TGTGCCAGCAGCTTCGGGAGAGGGGGCCACAAGCAGTACTTC. Encoded protein: CASSFGRGGHKQYF.

Comments on this clonotype: One junction end disagrees with the germline gene, perhaps due to a read error. The V call is TRBV6-5, the J call TRBJ2-7; D is ambiguous. Looked up from germline, CDR1 is MNHEY and CDR2 is SVGAGI. The CDR3 length is 14 residues. Here the CDR3 reads CPSSLRTGLYDQYF. The DNA of the CDR3 is TGTCCCAGCAGTTTGAGGACGGGTCTCTACGACCAGTACTTC.

The rearrangement uses TRBV9 and TRBJ2-2, with D hard to call. This CDR3 has 13 amino acids. V lost 0 bases to trimming and J lost 3 bases, with 3 bases between them. Germline V CDR1 and CDR2: SGDLS, YYNGEE. DNA of the CDR3: TGTGCCAGCAGCGTAGGGGACACCGGGGAGCTGTTTTTT. Residues: CASSVGDTGELFF.

Concerning this clonotype: A read error may be the cause here, since a much bigger clone is one base away. The chain links TRBV29-1 to TRBJ2-7, with 12 bases aligning to TRBD2. Germline V gene data show CDR1 as SQVTM and CDR2 as ANQGSEA. V trimming: 8 bases; J trimming: 6 bases; junction bases outside the gene matches: 11. CDR3 size: 14 residues. CDR3 DNA sequence: TGCAGCATTGGACTAGCGGGAAATAAAGGCGAGCAGTACTTC. Its translation: CSIGLAGNKGEQYF.

Points on this clonotype: The junction departs from the called germline gene at one end, perhaps through a read error. The genes are TRBV7-8 and TRBJ2-3; 15 nucleotides align to TRBD2. The length of the CDR3 is 20 residues. Germline lookup yields CDR1 SGHVS and CDR2 FQNEAQ. The CDR3 sequence: CASSLHGLAGGPGDTDMQYF. CDR3 coding DNA: TGTGCCAGCAGCTTACACGGACTAGCGGGAGGGCCGGGGGACACAGATATGCAGTATTTT.

In regard to this clonotype: Likely a read error: the CDR3 ends without its conserved phenylalanine or tryptophan. The V and J genes are TRBV12-3 or TRBV12-4 and TRBJ2-6, with D possibly called TRBD1 or TRBD2 (5 bases each). Trimming stripped 3 bases from V and 7 bases from J, with 13 bases between. The CDR3 is 15 amino acids. The CDR3 bases are TGTGCCAGCAGTTTTGGGGACGGTGGTGCCAACGTCCTGACTTTA. Encoded protein: CASSFGDGGANVLTL.

This clonotype was observed a single time. The junction differs from germline at one of its ends, possibly a read error. The chain employs TRBV4-2 and TRBJ2-1; a weak D match, TRBD2 (5 bases). The CDR3 is 16 amino acids. CDR1 LGHNA and CDR2 YNFKEQ come from the germline V gene. The CDR3 reads CASSQDTSGPYNGQFF. The CDR3 DNA reads as TGTGCCAGCAGCCAAGATACAAGCGGCCCTTACAATGGGCAGTTCTTC.

J is TRBJ2-3 and V is TRBV6-5; either TRBD1 or TRBD2 may supply D (6 bases each). The ends were cut back, 5 bases at V and 12 bases at J, with 21 bases in the middle. The germline CDR1 and CDR2 sequences are MNHEY and SVGAGI. CDR3 length equals 14 residues. Written as DNA, the CDR3 is TGTGCCAGCAGTAGGGGGGAGGTCACAGAAACACAGTATTTT. This codes for CASSRGEVTETQYF.

The chain is built from TRBV4-1 and TRBJ2-4; TRBD2 might be the D (5 bases). The germline V gene has CDR1 MGHRA and CDR2 YSYEKL. The CDR3 loop spans 18 amino acids. Trimming removed 4 bases at V and 0 bases at J, with 19 bases between. CDR3 in DNA: TGCGCCAGCAGCCGGAGCTTCGATAGGAGGCTAGCCAAAAACATTCAGTACTTC. This codes for CASSRSFDRRLAKNIQYF.

This chain connects TRBV6-6 to TRBJ2-7, with D possibly matching TRBD1 (6 bases). Deletions cut 4 bases from V and 1 base from J, with 11 bases between. CDR1 and CDR2 (germline): MNHNY, SVGAGI (reference sequence). The CDR3 is 14 amino acids. CDR3 nucleotide sequence: TGTGCCAGCAGTTCCCGGGACAAGTCCTACGAGCAGTACTTC. Amino acid sequence: CASSSRDKSYEQYF.

Concerning this clonotype: The junction differs from germline at one of its ends, possibly a read error. V usage is TRBV9 and J usage is TRBJ2-1; no firm D call. CDR3 length equals 13 residues. Germline V gene lookup returns CDR1 SGDLS and CDR2 YYNGEE. CDR3 DNA: TGTGCCAGCAGCGCGTCCCCCTATAATGAGCAGTTCTTC. Encoded protein: CASSASPYNEQFF. Full variable domain (rest looked up from reference TRBV9 and TRBJ2-1): DSGVTQTPKHLITATGQRVTLRCSPRSGDLSVYWYQQSLDQGLQFLIQYYNGEERAKGNILERFSAQQFPDLHSELNLSSLELGDSALYFCASSASPYNEQFFGPGTRLTVL.

With regard to this clonotype: One junction end disagrees with the germline gene, perhaps due to a read error. The chain carries TRBV6-1 and TRBJ2-7; TRBD1 is a possible D gene (6 bases). CDR1 is MNHNS and CDR2 is SASEGT in the germline V gene. The CDR3 runs 14 residues. The CDR3 region is CAGSPRTDSYEQYF. CDR3 coding DNA: TGTGCCGGCAGTCCCCGGACAGACTCCTACGAGCAGTACTTC.

With respect to this clonotype: A much larger clone lies one base from this, so it may be a read error. The V gene is TRBV14, the J gene TRBJ2-7; maybe TRBD1 (6 bases). Between the trimmed V and J ends, which lost 1 base and 9 bases, there was a span of 16 bases. The CDR3 length is 14 residues. The germline CDR1 and CDR2 sequences are SGHDN and FVKESK. The CDR3 loop reads CASSQALSKQGQYF. The CDR3 coding sequence is TGTGCCAGCAGCCAAGCCTTGTCGAAACAGGGGCAGTACTTC.

This clonotype showed up just a few times. The rearrangement links TRBV6-5 to TRBJ1-6; D gene uncertain. This CDR3 is built from 15 residues. The germline V gene has CDR1 MNHEY and CDR2 SVGAGI. V was cut by 0 bases and J by 7 bases, with 10 bases left in between. The CDR3 is CASSYSNRENSPLHF. CDR3 in DNA: TGTGCCAGCAGTTACTCGAATAGAGAGAATTCACCCCTCCACTTT.